The 2 T cell receptor beta chains listed next were all sequenced from one sample in a study of CD8 T cells in Susac syndrome. After extraction with the RNeasy kit, roughly 0.45 to 1 ug of the RNA was reverse transcribed using random hexamers. TCRdb independently ran MiXCR on the immunoSEQ multiplex PCR reads; one entry per CDR3 protein. The table shows more than 200,000 distinct CDR3 sequences, with about 94% occurring only once. The sequenced material came from CD4+ T cells from PBMCs. These receptors came from a human donor with Susac syndrome.

The V call is TRBV5-4, the J call TRBJ2-2, with 10 bases aligning to TRBD2. V shed 1 base and J 4 bases; nucleotides not matched to a gene: 7. The CDR3 runs 17 residues. Germline V gene lookup returns CDR1 SGHNT and CDR2 YYREEE (reference sequence). As DNA, the CDR3 is TGTGCCAGCAGCTTGCCTAGCGGGGGACTCGGCACCGGGGAGCTGTTTTTT. It encodes CASSLPSGGLGTGELFF.

The V and J genes are TRBV20-1 and TRBJ2-1, with 9 nucleotides matching TRBD2. From germline, CDR1 is DFQATT and CDR2 SNEGSKA (reference sequence). The CDR3 extends over 15 amino acids. With V trimmed by 1 base and J by 5 bases, 6 bases remained unmatched. The CDR3 is CSARGIGGGDNEQFF. Here the CDR3 DNA reads TGCAGTGCTAGAGGCATAGGCGGGGGGGACAATGAGCAGTTCTTC.